These T cell receptor beta chains were read from a single sample in a study of graft-versus-host responses after intestinal transplantation. Here immunoSEQ multiplex PCR was the method, and the copy in TCRdb shows in-frame clones only, minus some. The sample includes about 3,500 clones, less than 95% of them seen just once. The material sequenced was PBMCs, taken 11 days after intestinal transplantation. The source of these receptors is a human patient who received an intestinal transplant, so some T cells may come from the graft donor. Both conserved end residues are part of each CDR3. D genes are given only for firm matches. The size entry is marked missing in some rows and otherwise reads once, few, many or a size class.

V,J,size,D,DNA,CDR3
TRBV10-3,TRBJ2-3,.,.,TGTGCCATCAGTGGGACAGATACAGATACGCAGTATTTT,CAISGTDTDTQYF
TRBV6-5,TRBJ1-3,.,.,TGTGCCAGCAGTTACTCGATTTCTGGAAACACCATATATTTT,CASSYSISGNTIYF
TRBV6-5,TRBJ2-1,.,.,TGTGCCAGCAGTTACTTAGGGGTGAGCTACAATGAGCAGTTCTTC,CASSYLGVSYNEQFF
TRBV6-5,TRBJ1-4,.,.,TGTGCCAGCAGACCGCTCGACAGATCTATGGAAAAACTGTTTTTT,CASRPLDRSMEKLFF
TRBV27,TRBJ2-7,.,TRBD2,TGTGCCACCATAGTTGGACGGATGGCGGGAGGGTCCTACGAGCAGTACTTC,CATIVGRMAGGSYEQYF
TRBV6-1,TRBJ2-7,.,TRBD2,TGTGCCAGCAGTGAAGGGGGAGGGCCCTACCTCTCCTACGAGCAGTACTTC,CASSEGGGPYLSYEQYF
TRBV7-9,TRBJ2-7,.,TRBD1,TGTGCCAGCAGCTTAGACCCGGGACAGGGCCACGAGCAGTACTTC,CASSLDPGQGHEQYF
TRBV7-8,TRBJ1-1,.,.,TGTGCCAGCAGCAATACAGGGCTCGTTTCCACTGAAGCTTTCTTT,CASSNTGLVSTEAFF
TRBV27,TRBJ2-3,.,TRBD2,TGTGCCAGCAGTTCCCTAGCGGGGCGCACAGATACGCAGTATTTT,CASSSLAGRTDTQYF
TRBV9,TRBJ1-5,.,.,TGTGCCAGCAGCGTAACAGGGAGTGGGGGGCCCCAGCATTTT,CASSVTGSGGPQHF
TRBV6-5,TRBJ2-3,once,TRBD2,TGTGCCAGCAGTTGGACTAGCGGGAGCACAGATACGCAGTATTTT,CASSWTSGSTDTQYF
TRBV6-1,TRBJ2-1,.,.,TGTGCCAGCAGTGAAGAACTGACAGCATACAATGAGCAGTTCTTC,CASSEELTAYNEQFF
TRBV14,TRBJ1-2,.,.,TGTGCCAGCAGCCAATATGGGGCAGGCGGAGCCTACACCTTC,CASSQYGAGGAYTF
TRBV30,TRBJ2-7,once,.,TGTGCCTGGAGTGTAGGGACGTGGGACGTACGCTTC,CAWSVGTWDVRF
TRBV15,TRBJ2-7,.,TRBD1,TGTGCCACCTCAGACCGGGACAGTACCTACGAGCAGTACTTC,CATSDRDSTYEQYF
TRBV4-1,TRBJ2-7,few,.,TGCGCCAGCAGCCAAGATCTGGTCGAGCAGTACTTC,CASSQDLVEQYF
TRBV4-2,TRBJ2-7,.,.,TGTGCCAGCAGCCAAGCCTATCCTAGCGACGGCTACGAGCAGTACTTC,CASSQAYPSDGYEQYF
TRBV5-1,TRBJ1-2,few,.,TGCGCCAGCAGCTTGGCCGTAAGGCCCCTGGACTATGGCTACACCTTC,CASSLAVRPLDYGYTF
TRBV7-8,TRBJ1-1,few,.,TGTGCCAGCAGCTTAGGGGCGGAGATGAACACTGAAGCTTTCTTT,CASSLGAEMNTEAFF
TRBV6-1,TRBJ2-3,once,.,TGTGCCAGCAACGGCAGGTCCACAGATACGCAGTATTTT,CASNGRSTDTQYF
TRBV27,TRBJ2-1,.,TRBD2,TGTGCCAGCAGTTTAGGGGCTAGCGGGAGATACAATGAGCAGTTCTTC,CASSLGASGRYNEQFF
TRBV7-2,TRBJ1-3,.,.,TGTGCCAGCAGCTCTACAGGGTACGGAAACACCATATATTTT,CASSSTGYGNTIYF
TRBV28,TRBJ2-3,.,TRBD2,TGTGCCAGCAGCTCCGGACTAGCGGGAGCTAGCACAGATACGCAGTATTTT,CASSSGLAGASTDTQYF
TRBV29-1,TRBJ2-7,.,.,TGCAGCGTTGTAACCTACGAGCAGTACTTC,CSVVTYEQYF
TRBV4-2,TRBJ2-7,.,.,TGTGCCAGCAGCTTCGGAAGCTCCTACGAGCAGTACTTC,CASSFGSSYEQYF
TRBV9,TRBJ2-6,.,TRBD2,TGTGCCAGCAGCGGGACTAGCGGGAGTTGGGCCAACGTCCTGACTTTC,CASSGTSGSWANVLTF
TRBV6-5,TRBJ2-1,.,TRBD2,TGTGCCAGCAGACTAGCGGCTTCCTACAATGAGCAGTTCTTC,CASRLAASYNEQFF
TRBV7-2,TRBJ2-7,.,TRBD2,TGTGCCAGCAGCTTAGCAGATCGACTAGCGGGAGGACACGAGCAGTACTTC,CASSLADRLAGGHEQYF